Below, one T cell receptor beta chain is given with its context. CDR3 length: 14 amino acids. CDR1 is SGHNT, CDR2 YYREEE, per germline (reference sequence). V lost 1 base and J 7 bases, leaving 12 bases between the germline ends. These data originate in a study of blood T cell repertoires in COVID-19. TCRdb keeps only in-frame clones here, not all; method: immunoSEQ multiplex PCR. Seen here are around 250,000 clones, over 75% observed once, and the top ten hold more than 4.5%. This receptor was identified in a man aged 50-59 years with active or convalescent COVID-19. The sequenced sample was peripheral blood. The chain employs TRBV5-4 and TRBJ2-1; weak D call: TRBD2 (6 bases). CDR3 DNA: TGTGCCAGCAGCTTGCGGGGTGGGAGGAATGAGCAGTTCTTC. It specifies CASSLRGGRNEQFF.